Listed below are T cell receptor beta chains from one sample, sequenced in a study of T cells in localized non-small cell lung cancer. Profiling relied on immunoSEQ multiplex PCR, and the TCRdb table lists in-frame clones only, not all of them. Of around 64,000 clones in the sample, roughly 79% were seen once. The starting material was PBMCs, obtained before any cancer treatment. The receptors were gathered from a man aged 35-69 years with stage II lung adenocarcinoma. Both conserved end residues are part of each CDR3. A D gene is named only where the DNA matches it firmly. Expanded clones get a size class; other rows say once, few or many, or leave the size out.

j_call clone_size d_call v_call cdr3_aa cdr3_nt
TRBJ1-1 - - TRBV6-5 CASSPTLNTEAFF TGTGCCAGCAGCCCAACCTTGAACACTGAAGCTTTCTTT
TRBJ1-4 - TRBD1 TRBV7-9 CASSGQGLILSNEKLFF TGTGCCAGCAGTGGACAGGGCCTTATACTCTCTAATGAAAAACTGTTTTTT
TRBJ2-3 once TRBD1 TRBV29-1 CSVDRQGAGTDTQYF TGCAGCGTTGACCGACAGGGGGCAGGCACAGATACGCAGTATTTT
TRBJ2-1 - TRBD1 TRBV15 CATRQGQGSTDEQFF TGTGCCACCCGACAGGGGCAGGGGTCGACGGATGAGCAGTTCTTC
TRBJ2-3 - - TRBV10-1 CASSESGLNTDTQYF TGCGCCAGCAGTGAGTCAGGTCTGAACACAGATACGCAGTATTTT
TRBJ1-5 - TRBD1 TRBV29-1 CSVVTGGGNQPQHF TGCAGCGTGGTGACAGGGGGAGGCAATCAGCCCCAGCATTTT
TRBJ2-1 - TRBD1 TRBV7-9 CASSSQTGGFYNEQFF TGTGCCAGCAGCTCCCAGACAGGGGGGTTCTACAATGAGCAGTTCTTC
TRBJ1-1 - - TRBV12-5 CASGPLRGPSTGRNTEAFF TGTGCTAGTGGTCCACTCCGAGGGCCCTCAACGGGGAGGAACACTGAAGCTTTCTTT
TRBJ1-1 - - TRBV9 CASSGEGLNTEAFF TGTGCCAGCAGCGGAGAGGGACTGAACACTGAAGCTTTCTTT
TRBJ2-3 - - TRBV30 CAWRGLEADTQYF TGTGCCTGGAGAGGACTCGAGGCAGATACGCAGTATTTT
TRBJ2-7 - TRBD1 TRBV11-3 CASSLTGGGSYEQYF TGTGCCAGCAGCTTGACAGGGGGCGGCTCCTACGAGCAGTACTTC
TRBJ2-7 few TRBD2 TRBV29-1 CSASSGRGYEQYF TGCAGCGCCTCTAGCGGGAGGGGCTACGAGCAGTACTTC
TRBJ1-5 - - TRBV27 CASRDGGHSNQPQHF TGTGCCAGCAGGGACGGGGGCCATAGCAATCAGCCCCAGCATTTT
TRBJ1-1 - TRBD1 TRBV6-1 CASSFTGGTEAFF TGTGCCAGCAGTTTTACAGGGGGCACTGAAGCTTTCTTT
TRBJ2-5 - TRBD2 TRBV9 CASSVEGLKRETQYF TGTGCCAGCAGCGTAGAGGGACTAAAGCGGGAGACCCAGTACTTC
TRBJ1-4 - TRBD1 TRBV9 CASSRQGANEKLFF TGTGCCAGCAGCAGACAGGGGGCTAATGAAAAACTGTTTTTT
TRBJ2-7 - - TRBV13 CASSPTGTYEQYF TGTGCCAGCAGCCCTACAGGGACCTACGAGCAGTACTTC
TRBJ1-5 - - TRBV15 CATSRGRTGNQPQHF TGTGCCACCAGCAGAGGAAGGACTGGGAATCAGCCCCAGCATTTT
TRBJ1-1 - - TRBV18 CASSPPGLVPSTEAFF TGTGCCAGCTCACCACCAGGTTTAGTCCCCAGCACTGAAGCTTTCTTT
TRBJ1-2 - - TRBV9 CASSVRDISGYTF TGTGCCAGCAGCGTTAGGGACATCTCGGGCTACACCTTC
TRBJ2-5 - TRBD2 TRBV7-9 CASSQGLAGDETQYF TGTGCCAGCAGCCAGGGACTAGCGGGAGATGAGACCCAGTACTTC
TRBJ2-3 - TRBD1 TRBV5-1 CASSSGQPSTDTQYF TGCGCCAGCAGCTCGGGACAGCCTAGCACAGATACGCAGTATTTT
TRBJ2-3 - - TRBV7-9 CASSLEGGSTDTQYF TGTGCCAGCAGCTTAGAAGGGGGTAGCACAGATACGCAGTATTTT
TRBJ1-3 - - TRBV19 CASSPKAGSSGNTIYF TGTGCCAGTAGTCCCAAAGCGGGGAGCTCTGGAAACACCATATATTTT
TRBJ1-1 - - TRBV6-4 CASSRDTLGTEAFF TGTGCCAGCAGCCGGGACACCTTAGGGACTGAAGCTTTCTTT
TRBJ2-6 - TRBD1 TRBV7-3 CASSPTRDRETGANVLTF TGTGCCAGCAGCCCAACCCGGGACAGGGAAACTGGGGCCAACGTCCTGACTTTC
TRBJ2-2 once TRBD2 TRBV9 CASSPPAGGPGAGELFF TGTGCCAGCAGCCCCCCAGCGGGAGGGCCTGGTGCCGGGGAGCTGTTTTTT
TRBJ2-7 - TRBD1 TRBV27 CASSLSGTGSYEQYF TGTGCCAGCAGTTTATCTGGGACAGGGTCCTACGAGCAGTACTTC